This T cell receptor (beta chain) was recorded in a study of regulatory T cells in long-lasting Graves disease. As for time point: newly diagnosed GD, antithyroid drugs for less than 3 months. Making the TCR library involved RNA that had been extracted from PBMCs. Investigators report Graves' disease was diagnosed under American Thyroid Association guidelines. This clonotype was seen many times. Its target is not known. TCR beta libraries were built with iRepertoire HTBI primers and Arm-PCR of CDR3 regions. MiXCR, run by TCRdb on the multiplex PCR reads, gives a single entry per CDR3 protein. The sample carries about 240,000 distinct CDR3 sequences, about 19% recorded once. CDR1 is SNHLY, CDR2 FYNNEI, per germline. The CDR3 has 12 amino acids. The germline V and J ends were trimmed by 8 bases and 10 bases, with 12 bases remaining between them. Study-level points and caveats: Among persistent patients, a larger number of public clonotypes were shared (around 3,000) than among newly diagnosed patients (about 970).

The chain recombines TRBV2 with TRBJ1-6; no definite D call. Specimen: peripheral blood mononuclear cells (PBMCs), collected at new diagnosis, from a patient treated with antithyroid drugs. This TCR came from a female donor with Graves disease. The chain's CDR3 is CASRRVGSPLHF. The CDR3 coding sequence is TGTGCCAGCCGTCGGGTTGGCTCACCCCTCCACTTT.